This section outlines one T cell receptor beta chain sequence together with its context. What it binds is unknown. This record belongs to a study of CD8 T cells in Susac syndrome. TCR beta sequencing covered blood CD8+ and CD4+ T cells. The multiple sclerosis controls consisted of treatment-naive patients with relapsing-remitting disease, either stable or active. Whole-study results and caveats: As the study acknowledged, the number of individuals in its TCR sequencing and HLA analysis was relatively small.

The CDR3 extends over 14 amino acids. Germline CDR1 reads LGHNA; CDR2 reads YNFKEQ. V was clipped by 0 bases and J by 5 bases, with 10 bases between them. The authors reverse transcribed roughly 0.5 to 1 ug RNA with random hexamers. An immunoSEQ multiplex PCR amplified TCR beta CDR3 over 54 Vbeta and 13 Jbeta. TCRdb passed the immunoSEQ multiplex PCR reads through MiXCR, listing each CDR3 protein once. Here the sample spans a few hundred thousand distinct CDR3 sequences, 95% being singletons. This clonotype was sampled from a human donor with multiple sclerosis. Sequenced material: CD4+ T cells from PBMCs. The chain combines TRBV4-2 with TRBJ2-5; D gene ambiguous. In DNA form, the CDR3 reads TGTGCCAGCAGCCAAGATGGCATCGGGGAGACCCAGTACTTC. Translated, it gives CASSQDGIGETQYF.